The 21 T cell receptor beta chains presented below share a single source sample, sequenced in a study of cytomegalovirus exposure and HLA in healthy donors. The primer mix had 60 Vbeta and 13 Jbeta primers. The protocol was immunoSEQ multiplex PCR, while the TCRdb copy is restricted to in-frame clones and leaves out a portion. The sample shows around 160,000 clones, 70% to 90% of them seen only once. Material for sequencing was PBMCs. Receptors originate from a man between 18 and 35 years old in good health and CMV-seropositive.

This clone has a handful of counts. The rearrangement uses TRBV27 and TRBJ2-5; D uncertain. V lost 3 bases and J 3 bases, leaving 8 bases between the germline ends. The CDR3 contains 13 residues. Germline loops: CDR1 MNHEY, CDR2 SMNVEV (reference sequence). The CDR3: CASSLVQKETQYF. The CDR3 nucleotides are TGTGCCAGCAGTTTGGTACAGAAAGAGACCCAGTACTTC.

The V gene is TRBV5-4, the J gene TRBJ2-7, with D possibly TRBD1 on 8 matching bases. The CDR3 is made up of 15 amino acids. V was trimmed by 4 bases and J by 7 bases, leaving 21 bases between them. Germline values: CDR1 SGHNT, CDR2 YYREEE (reference sequence). CDR3 protein: CASSRGVQGAGEQYF. The CDR3 coding sequence is TGTGCCAGCAGCCGGGGGGTCCAGGGGGCTGGAGAGCAGTACTTC. Based on the CDR3 plus reference TRBV5-4 and TRBJ2-7, the full variable domain is ETGVTQSPTHLIKTRGQQVTLRCSSQSGHNTVSWYQQALGQGPQFIFQYYREEENGRGNFPPRFSGLQFPNYSSELNVNALELDDSALYLCASSRGVQGAGEQYFGPGTRLTVT.

This chain connects TRBV7-9 to TRBJ1-1; D is unresolved. V shed 1 base and J shed 6 bases, with 12 bases lying between them. Per germline, CDR1 SEHNR and CDR2 FQNEAQ (reference sequence). The CDR3 is made up of 14 amino acids. The CDR3 here is CASSLVGGWAEAFF. CDR3 in DNA: TGTGCCAGCAGCTTAGTGGGAGGGTGGGCTGAAGCTTTCTTT.

This rearrangement joins TRBV5-1 to TRBJ2-5; 7 positions agree with TRBD2. V lost 2 bases to trimming and J lost 5 bases; unmatched junction nucleotides: 3. The germline V gene has CDR1 SGHRS and CDR2 YFSETQ. The CDR3 spans 13 residues. CDR3 sequence reads: CASSLAGLETQYF. DNA of the CDR3: TGCGCCAGCAGCTTAGCGGGGCTGGAGACCCAGTACTTC.

The chain links TRBV10-3 to TRBJ2-7; 9 bases are a match to TRBD1. J was trimmed by 6 bases and V by 6 bases; bases with no gene match: 18. Germline V gives CDR1 ENHRY, CDR2 SYGVKD. CDR3 size: 17 residues. Written as DNA, the CDR3 is TGTGCCATCAGACCGGGACAGGGTTCTGCTCCTAAGGGCGAGCAGTACTTC. Translated: CAIRPGQGSAPKGEQYF.

The V and J genes are TRBV27 and TRBJ1-1, with D perhaps TRBD1 (6 bases). Germline-derived CDR1 and CDR2 are MNHEY and SMNVEV (reference sequence). V gave up 3 bases and J gave up 7 bases, with 15 bases separating them. The CDR3 totals 14 residues. In DNA form, the CDR3 reads TGTGCCAGCAGTTTCTACGATACAGGGAATGAAGCTTTCTTT. This sequence encodes CASSFYDTGNEAFF.

CDR3 protein: CASSRRLAPYEQYF. In DNA, the CDR3 is TGTGCCAGTAGCCGTCGACTAGCCCCCTACGAGCAGTACTTC. The chain employs TRBV19 and TRBJ2-5; 7 positions match TRBD2. The end of the DNA is better explained by TRBJ2-7, so the J call may be wrong. Looked up from germline, CDR1 is LNHDA and CDR2 is SQIVND (reference sequence). The CDR3 covers 14 residues.

The rearrangement uses TRBV9 and TRBJ2-1; D gene ambiguous. In germline, CDR1 is SGDLS, CDR2 YYNGEE. V lost 3 bases and J 4 bases, leaving 8 bases between the germline ends. CDR3 length equals 13 residues. Here the CDR3 DNA reads TGTGCCAGCAGCGGGGCGAAATACAATGAGCAGTTCTTC. Residues: CASSGAKYNEQFF.

The gene calls are TRBV27 and TRBJ1-1; the match to TRBD1 covers 11 bases. Germline CDR1 reads MNHEY; CDR2 reads SMNVEV (reference sequence). The ends lost 4 bases at V and 4 bases at J; junction bases unmatched: 5. This CDR3 has 15 residues. The CDR3 nucleotides are TGTGCCAGCAGTTCCTCCGGGACAGGGGGCACTGAAGCTTTCTTT. This encodes CASSSSGTGGTEAFF.

J is TRBJ1-6 and V is TRBV19; D might be TRBD1 (5 bases). V dropped 10 bases and J dropped 8 bases, with 21 bases sitting between them. There are 15 residues in the CDR3. The germline V gene encodes CDR1 LNHDA and CDR2 SQIVND (reference sequence). The CDR3 region has the DNA TGTGCCAATAGCCCCAGGGCAGCCGGTTATTCACCCCTCCACTTT. It specifies CANSPRAAGYSPLHF.

This chain connects TRBV30 to TRBJ2-6, with 8 positions matching TRBD1. CDR1 and CDR2 (germline): GTSNPN, SVGIG (reference sequence). Germline trimming cut 7 bases from V and 1 base from J; bases unmatched to any gene: 3. The CDR3 has 14 amino acids. This CDR3 reads CASTGGSGANVLTF. CDR3 nucleotides: TGTGCCTCCACAGGGGGGTCTGGGGCCAACGTCCTGACTTTC. Together with reference TRBV30 and TRBJ2-6, the CDR3 gives the full variable domain: SQTIHQWPATLVQPVGSPLSLECTVEGTSNPNLYWYRQAAGRGLQLLFYSVGIGQISSEVPQNLSASRPQDRQFILSSKKLLLSDSGFYLCASTGGSGANVLTFGAGSRLTVL.

The chain recombines TRBV6-1 with TRBJ2-7, with D tentatively TRBD2 (6 bases). Looked up from germline, CDR1 is MNHNS and CDR2 is SASEGT. The CDR3 covers 12 residues. V lost 4 bases and J lost 12, with 16 bases in between. The CDR3 loop is CASSVGTPMGYF. As DNA, the CDR3 is TGTGCCAGCAGTGTGGGGACTCCCATGGGGTACTTC.

This chain connects TRBV5-8 to TRBJ1-2, with D unclear. CDR1 and CDR2 (germline): SGHTS, YDEGEE. The length of the CDR3 is 13 residues. V was clipped by 4 bases and J by 3 bases, with 10 bases between them. The CDR3 loop is CASSQYRYYGYTF. Here the CDR3 DNA reads TGTGCCAGCAGCCAATACAGATACTATGGCTACACCTTC.

The chain carries TRBV11-3 and TRBJ2-4; D unclear. Per the germline V gene, CDR1 is SGHNT and CDR2 is YENEEA. Trimming took off 0 bases at V and 0 bases at J, with 15 bases between the two ends. The CDR3 length is 18 residues. The CDR3 DNA sequence: TGTGCCAGCAGCTTAGATCCCCCCGGCCCGGGAGCCAAAAACATTCAGTACTTC. Translation gives CASSLDPPGPGAKNIQYF.

The chain employs TRBV5-4 and TRBJ2-1; possible D gene TRBD2, 6 bases. Trimming stripped 2 bases from V and 0 bases from J, with 15 bases between. CDR3 length: 17 residues. The V gene's germline CDR1 is SGHNT and CDR2 YYREEE (reference sequence). The CDR3 DNA reads TGTGCCAGCAGCTTAACACTGGGGGGTAGCTCCTACAATGAGCAGTTCTTC. Encoded protein: CASSLTLGGSSYNEQFF.

This sequence joins TRBV9 and TRBJ2-7; 9 bases align to TRBD2. There are 15 residues in the CDR3. With 3 bases clipped from V and 6 bases from J, the junction kept 10 bases outside the gene matches. In germline, CDR1 is SGDLS, CDR2 YYNGEE. The CDR3 sequence is CASSGTSGPLSEQYF. The CDR3 DNA reads as TGTGCCAGCAGCGGCACTAGCGGGCCCCTATCCGAGCAGTACTTC.

This chain joins TRBV4-2 and TRBJ2-1; 8 bases are shared with TRBD2. The CDR3 has 15 amino acids. The V gene end was trimmed by 1 base and the J gene end by 8 bases; junction bases not matched to a gene: 7. From germline, CDR1 is LGHNA and CDR2 YNFKEQ. The CDR3 protein is CASSQATGGADEQFF. CDR3 DNA sequence: TGTGCCAGCAGCCAAGCAACCGGGGGGGCCGATGAGCAGTTCTTC.

This chain joins TRBV10-3 and TRBJ1-4, with D maybe TRBD1 (6 bases). Per germline, CDR1 ENHRY and CDR2 SYGVKD. CDR3 length: 18 residues. V lost 0 bases and J lost 3, with 17 bases in between. CDR3 sequence: CAISESRVPTGPNEKLFF. The CDR3 nucleotides are TGTGCCATCAGTGAGTCCAGGGTCCCCACAGGGCCTAATGAAAAACTGTTTTTT.

The gene calls are TRBV30 and TRBJ1-6, with D uncertain. Germline CDR1 is GTSNPN and CDR2 is SVGIG (reference sequence). The CDR3 covers 15 residues. Trimming took 3 bases from V and 7 from J, leaving 16 bases between them. For the CDR3, the DNA is TGTGCCTGGAGGATTAACCGGAGGCCGAATTCACCCCTCCACTTT. This gives the protein CAWRINRRPNSPLHF.

The V and J genes are TRBV9 and TRBJ2-3; D unresolved. Germline CDR1 SGDLS, CDR2 YYNGEE. This CDR3 contains 15 residues. Trimming left V 2 bases short and J 1 base short, with 11 bases between. CDR3 bases: TGTGCCAGCAGCGTTTTTGCCCTAGGCACAGATACGCAGTATTTT. Protein sequence: CASSVFALGTDTQYF.

The chain has TRBV5-5 and TRBJ1-4; the D is unclear. Trimming shortened V by 4 bases and J by 0 bases, and 13 bases separated the two germline ends. The CDR3 has 16 amino acids. CDR1 SGHKS and CDR2 YYEKEE come from the germline V gene (reference sequence). CDR3 residues: CASSPTYGATNEKLFF. Written as DNA, the CDR3 is TGTGCCAGCAGCCCAACCTACGGAGCAACTAATGAAAAACTGTTTTTT.